This TCR beta chain is drawn from a study of T cells in Graves' hyperthyroidism and ophthalmopathy. Study information: Once the initial diagnosis was made, peripheral blood was obtained before any treatment.

RNA transcripts yielded amplified TCR beta CDR3 regions. During a first-round RT-PCR of the TCR CDR3, the HTBI primer set was used. TCRdb ran MiXCR on the multiplex PCR reads and lists one entry per CDR3 protein. The sample holds approximately 600,000 distinct CDR3 sequences, around 21% seen once. To note about this clonotype: Its cognate antigen is unknown.

The CDR3 is 13 amino acids. The V and J ends lost 4 bases and 3 bases respectively, with 10 bases between them. CDR1 and CDR2 (germline): MNHNS, SASEGT. Ophthalmopathy patients had moderate-to-severe active disease, CAS ≥3, NOSPECS ≥4, and disease duration under 3 months. Diagnosis relied on clinical symptoms, serum thyroxine and TRAb, thyroid ultrasound and orbital computed tomography. The study, taken as a whole, reports: Most thyroid clonotypes with frequency above 0.001 were detected in blood.

The sequence was obtained from a man aged 25 to 40 with Graves' ophthalmopathy. The chain joins TRBV6-1 to TRBJ2-7; the D gene is possibly TRBD2 (6 bases). The material sequenced was blood. The CDR3 coding sequence is TGTGCCAGCAGTGGGGAGGCGGGCTACGAGCAGTACTTC. Amino acids: CASSGEAGYEQYF.